Included here is one TCR beta chain sequence, with context. The entry originates in a study of blood T cell repertoires in COVID-19. Study in general: Acute and convalescent COVID-19 samples came from the United States, Italy and Spain. T cells, B-cell-depleted T cells, or PBMCs supplied cDNA or gDNA.

Source study methods: Amplification with reference gene primers provided the estimates of nucleated cell counts. The repertoire was sequenced with immunoSEQ multiplex PCR; TCRdb's copy has only in-frame clones and lacks some. The DNA was the basis for D and trimming; V, J and clone size are from that table. There are roughly 120,000 clones in the sample; just over 90% occur only once, and about 1.9% lies in the top ten. This CDR3 contains 13 residues. The germline gives CDR1 LNHDA, CDR2 SQIVND (reference sequence). The V end lost 5 bases, the J end lost 6 bases, and 11 bases lay between the germline ends.

The source of this sequence is a human donor with active COVID-19. The donor label of this sample is uncertain. Sequenced sample: peripheral blood. The V gene is TRBV19, the J gene TRBJ1-5; D may be TRBD1 (5 bases). CDR3 residues: CASSARVGQPQHF. In nucleotides, the CDR3 is TGTGCCAGTAGTGCCAGGGTGGGTCAGCCCCAGCATTTT.